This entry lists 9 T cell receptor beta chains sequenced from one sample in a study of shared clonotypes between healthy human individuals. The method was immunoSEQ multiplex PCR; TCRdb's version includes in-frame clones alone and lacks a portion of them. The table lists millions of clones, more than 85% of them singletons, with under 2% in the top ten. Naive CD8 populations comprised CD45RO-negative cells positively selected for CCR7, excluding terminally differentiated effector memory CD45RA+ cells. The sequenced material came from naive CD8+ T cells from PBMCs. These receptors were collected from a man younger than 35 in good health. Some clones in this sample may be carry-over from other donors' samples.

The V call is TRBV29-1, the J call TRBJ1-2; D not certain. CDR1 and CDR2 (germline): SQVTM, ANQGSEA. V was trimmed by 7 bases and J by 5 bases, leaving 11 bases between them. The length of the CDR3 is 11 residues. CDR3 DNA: TGCAGCGAAAGGTCGGTATATGGCTACACCTTC. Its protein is CSERSVYGYTF.

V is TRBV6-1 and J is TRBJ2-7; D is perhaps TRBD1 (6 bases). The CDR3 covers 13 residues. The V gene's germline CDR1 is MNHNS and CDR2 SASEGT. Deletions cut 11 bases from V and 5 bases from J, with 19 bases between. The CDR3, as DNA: TGTGCCTCACCGGAACAGGGCGCGGACGAGCAGTACTTC. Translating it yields CASPEQGADEQYF.

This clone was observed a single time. CDR3 amino acids: CASSPRSGPFFSYEQYF. CDR3 sequence (DNA): TGTGCCAGCAGTCCCCGGTCCGGACCCTTTTTCTCCTACGAGCAGTACTTC. V and J are TRBV28 and TRBJ2-7; the D is unclear. The CDR3 runs 17 residues. From germline, CDR1 is MDHEN and CDR2 SYDVKM. The V end lost 5 bases, the J end lost 0 bases, and 20 bases lay between the germline ends.

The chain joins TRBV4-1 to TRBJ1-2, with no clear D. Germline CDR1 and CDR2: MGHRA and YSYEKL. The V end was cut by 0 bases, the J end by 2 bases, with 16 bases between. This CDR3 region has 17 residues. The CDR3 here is CASSQDRFGRENYGYTF. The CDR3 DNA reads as TGCGCCAGCAGCCAAGATCGATTTGGCAGAGAGAACTATGGCTACACCTTC.

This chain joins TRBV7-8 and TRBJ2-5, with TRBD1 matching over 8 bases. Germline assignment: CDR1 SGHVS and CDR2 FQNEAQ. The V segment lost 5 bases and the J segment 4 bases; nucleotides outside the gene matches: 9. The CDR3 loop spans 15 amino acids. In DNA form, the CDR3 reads TGTGCCAGCAGCCAGGGCCCAGGACAGGGAGAGACCCAGTACTTC. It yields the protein CASSQGPGQGETQYF.

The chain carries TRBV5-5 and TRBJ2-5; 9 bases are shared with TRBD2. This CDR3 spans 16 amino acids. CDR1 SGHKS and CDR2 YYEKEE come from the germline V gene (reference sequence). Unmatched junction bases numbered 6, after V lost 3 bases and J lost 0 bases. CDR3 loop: CASSYPPSGNQETQYF. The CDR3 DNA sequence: TGTGCCAGCAGCTATCCCCCTAGCGGGAACCAAGAGACCCAGTACTTC.

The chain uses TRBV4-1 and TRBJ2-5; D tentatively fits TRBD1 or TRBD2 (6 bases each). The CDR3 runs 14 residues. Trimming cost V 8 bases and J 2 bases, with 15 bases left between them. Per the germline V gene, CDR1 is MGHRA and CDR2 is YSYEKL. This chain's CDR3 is CASAKGDSQETQYF. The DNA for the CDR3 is TGCGCCAGCGCTAAGGGGGACTCACAAGAGACCCAGTACTTC.

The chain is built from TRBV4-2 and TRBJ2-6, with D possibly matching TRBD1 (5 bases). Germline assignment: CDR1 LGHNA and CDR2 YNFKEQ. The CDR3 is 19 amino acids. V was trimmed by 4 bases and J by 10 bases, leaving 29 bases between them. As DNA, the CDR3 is TGTGCCAGCAGCCCAAGGGCGGTAATACAGGCCCCGAACCTGAACGTCCTGACTTTC. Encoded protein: CASSPRAVIQAPNLNVLTF.

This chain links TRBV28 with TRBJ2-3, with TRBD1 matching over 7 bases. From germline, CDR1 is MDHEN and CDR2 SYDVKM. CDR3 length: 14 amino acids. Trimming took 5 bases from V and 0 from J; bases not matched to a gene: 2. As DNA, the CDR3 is TGTGCCAGCAGTCCGGGACAGAGCACAGATACGCAGTATTTT. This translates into CASSPGQSTDTQYF.